Following are 19 T cell receptor beta chains from one sample sequenced in a study of T and B cells in COVID-19 patients. TRB rearrangements were amplified by multiplex PCR with BIOMED2 TRB-A/B primers. TCRdb fed the multiplex PCR reads into MiXCR, producing one record per CDR3 protein. The table lists roughly 9,400 distinct CDR3 sequences, approximately 29% of them singletons. TRB was amplified from about 250-500 ng of blood genomic DNA. Sample: blood. These receptors were obtained from a human donor who had recovered from COVID-19.

The chain uses TRBV10-3 and TRBJ1-2; no clear D. V lost 2 bases, J lost 5 bases, and 9 bases lay in between. This CDR3 region has 13 residues. CDR1 ENHRY and CDR2 SYGVKD come from the germline V gene. The CDR3 loop is CAISEEGGYGYTF. Here the CDR3 DNA reads TGTGCCATCAGTGAGGAGGGAGGATATGGCTACACCTTC.

The count of this clonotype is one. Written as DNA, the CDR3 is TGTGCCAGCAGCTTTGGACAGGGGGTCTACGAGCAGTACTTC. It codes for CASSFGQGVYEQYF. This rearrangement joins TRBV7-9 to TRBJ2-7; 10 nucleotides match TRBD1. Germline CDR1 is SEHNR and CDR2 is FQNEAQ (reference sequence). The CDR3 consists of 14 residues. V dropped 3 bases and J dropped 3; count of bases not matched to a gene: 2.

This clonotype is medium-sized within its sample. The V gene is TRBV5-6, the J gene TRBJ2-5; D gene uncertain. Trimming cost V 2 bases and J 0 bases, with 11 bases left between them. This CDR3 is built from 15 residues. Germline V lookup: CDR1 SGHDT, CDR2 YYEEEE. The CDR3 bases are TGTGCCAGCAGCTTTCGTAGGACGGACCAAGAGACCCAGTACTTC. Translation gives CASSFRRTDQETQYF.

The V gene is TRBV6-4, the J gene TRBJ2-7, with TRBD1 matching over 7 bases. V dropped 8 bases and J dropped 3; count of bases not matched to a gene: 13. This CDR3 region has 15 residues. The germline CDR1 and CDR2 sequences are MRHNA and SNTAGT. Written as DNA, the CDR3 is TGTGCCAGCCCTCTGGGACAGTTTGGGGACTACGAGCAGTACTTC. It translates to CASPLGQFGDYEQYF.

The J gene is TRBJ2-3, the V gene TRBV20-1, with 12 bases aligning to TRBD2. Germline CDR1 is DFQATT and CDR2 is SNEGSKA (reference sequence). The CDR3 totals 17 residues. Trimming took 6 bases from V and 8 from J; bases not matched to a gene: 18. DNA of the CDR3: TGCAGTGCCCGCCCCACTAGCGGGGGGACCTGGCAGGGTACGCAGTATTTT. It yields the protein CSARPTSGGTWQGTQYF.

This clonotype was found many times. The V gene is TRBV7-9, the J gene TRBJ2-1, with TRBD2 matching 10 bases. This CDR3 is 16 amino acids long. Trimming cost V 1 base and J 10 bases; bases outside gene matches: 10. Germline values: CDR1 SEHNR, CDR2 FQNEAQ (reference sequence). The CDR3 nucleotides are TGTGCCAGCAGCTTAGTTGGTGAGCGGGAGGGAAGAGAGCAGTTCTTC. Translated, it gives CASSLVGEREGREQFF.

This clonotype was counted once. A much larger clone lies a single base off, so this may be a read error. V and J are TRBV7-9 and TRBJ2-5, with D uncertain. Germline V gives CDR1 SEHNR, CDR2 FQNEAQ (reference sequence). This CDR3 spans 14 amino acids. Trimming removed 5 bases from V and 3 bases from J, with 13 bases in between. The CDR3 loop reads CASSLPGLEETQYF. DNA for the CDR3: TGTGCCAGCAGCCTCCCCGGGCTCGAAGAGACCCAGTACTTC.

Comments on this clonotype: This may arise from a read error, as a much more abundant clone is one base away. V and J are TRBV19 and TRBJ1-2, with D unresolved. The V and J ends lost 5 bases and 4 bases respectively, with 14 bases between them. Germline V CDR1 and CDR2: LNHDA, SQIVND (reference sequence). The CDR3 is 14 amino acids. The CDR3 reads CASSPAGSGYGYTF. The CDR3, as DNA: TGTGCCAGTAGTCCTGCGGGGTCAGGCTATGGCTACACCTTC.

Judged by abundance, this clonotype is medium-sized. This chain's CDR3 is CASSYYDRNNEQFF. The CDR3 bases are TGTGCCAGCAGTTACTACGACAGAAACAATGAGCAGTTCTTC. The rearrangement joins TRBV6-5 to TRBJ2-1, with D perhaps matching TRBD1 (5 bases). Between the trimmed V and J ends, which lost 1 base and 5 bases, there was a span of 9 bases. The CDR3 extends over 14 amino acids. The germline CDR1 and CDR2 sequences are MNHEY and SVGAGI.

By frequency in the sample, this clonotype is medium-sized. The chain uses TRBV27 and TRBJ2-6; D not resolved. Trimming removed 1 base at V and 1 base at J, with 5 bases between. The germline gives CDR1 MNHEY, CDR2 SMNVEV (reference sequence). CDR3 length equals 15 residues. Here the CDR3 DNA reads TGTGCCAGCAGTTTATATCGGTCTGGGGCCAACGTCCTGACTTTC. It specifies CASSLYRSGANVLTF.

This clonotype was observed a few times. V and J are TRBV10-2 and TRBJ2-7; D might be TRBD1 or TRBD2, each matching 5 bases. V was clipped by 3 bases and J by 7 bases, with 19 bases between them. Germline assignment: CDR1 WSHSY and CDR2 SAAADI. This CDR3 contains 15 residues. This chain's CDR3 is CASSDVRGRPAEQYF. The CDR3 nucleotides are TGCGCCAGCAGTGACGTCCGGGGCAGGCCAGCAGAGCAGTACTTC.

The chain recombines TRBV4-3 with TRBJ1-2; D gene uncertain. Trimming removed 0 bases at V and 4 bases at J, with 12 bases between. The CDR3 consists of 15 residues. Germline V gives CDR1 LGHNA, CDR2 YSLEER. CDR3 protein: CASSQDRELVYGYTF. CDR3 coding DNA: TGCGCCAGCAGCCAAGATAGAGAACTCGTCTATGGCTACACCTTC.

This clonotype was counted many times. CDR3 coding DNA: TGTGCCAGCAGTTTCGGACAATCCTATGGCTACACCTTC. As protein: CASSFGQSYGYTF. The V and J genes are TRBV6-2 or TRBV6-3 and TRBJ1-2; tentatively, D is TRBD1 (5 bases). CDR1 and CDR2 (germline): MNHEY, SVGEGT. This CDR3 region has 13 residues. Trimming stripped 4 bases from V and 4 bases from J, with 10 bases between.

The rearrangement joins TRBV7-2 to TRBJ1-4; D possibly corresponds to TRBD1 (5 bases). This CDR3 region has 15 residues. V was trimmed by 1 base and J by 10 bases, leaving 16 bases between them. Germline CDR1 and CDR2: SGHTA and FQGNSA. CDR3 protein: CASSLDGGGARKLFF. In nucleotides, the CDR3 is TGTGCCAGCAGCTTAGACGGCGGAGGGGCCAGAAAACTGTTTTTT. The full variable domain, in which reference TRBV7-2 and TRBJ1-4 provide the parts outside the CDR3, is GAGVSQSPSNKVTEKGKDVELRCDPISGHTALYWYRQSLGQGLEFLIYFQGNSAPDKSGLPSDRFSAERTGGSVSTLTIQRTQQEDSAVYLCASSLDGGGARKLFFGSGTQLSVL.

This clonotype was detected only a few times. The V gene is TRBV30, the J gene TRBJ1-5, with TRBD1 as a possible D gene (5 bases). Per the germline V gene, CDR1 is GTSNPN and CDR2 is SVGIG (reference sequence). This CDR3 comprises 13 residues. V was trimmed by 0 bases and J by 7 bases, leaving 10 bases between them. CDR3 DNA sequence: TGTGCCTGGAGTGTACTGGGGGAACAGCCCCAGCATTTT. Encoded protein: CAWSVLGEQPQHF.

This clonotype appeared a few times. CDR3 region: CASSSTGVSETQYF. CDR3 nucleotide sequence: TGTGCCAGCAGTTCGACAGGGGTATCCGAGACCCAGTACTTC. This chain uses TRBV7-2 with TRBJ2-5, with TRBD1 matching 8 bases. V trimming: 6 bases; J trimming: 5 bases; junction bases outside the gene matches: 8. The CDR3 extends over 14 amino acids. Germline V lookup: CDR1 SGHTA, CDR2 FQGNSA.

The chain employs TRBV11-1 and TRBJ2-7, with TRBD1 identical over 9 bases. CDR1 and CDR2 (germline): SGHAT, FQDESV (reference sequence). The CDR3 runs to 14 residues. With 5 bases clipped from V and 0 bases from J, the junction kept 2 bases outside the gene matches. CDR3 amino acids: CASSLDRGSYEQYF. For the CDR3, the DNA is TGTGCCAGCAGCCTGGACAGGGGCTCCTACGAGCAGTACTTC.

This rearrangement joins TRBV15 to TRBJ1-3; D gene ambiguous. V gave up 0 bases and J gave up 3 bases, with 9 bases separating them. This CDR3 contains 15 residues. CDR1 and CDR2 from the germline V gene are LNHNV and YYDKDF (reference sequence). The CDR3 sequence is CATSREISNGNTIYF. Written as DNA, the CDR3 is TGTGCCACCAGCAGAGAGATTTCCAATGGAAACACCATATATTTT.

This clonotype is medium-sized within its sample. The chain has TRBV19 and TRBJ2-5; 13 bases are shared with TRBD2. Trimming cost V 3 bases and J 0 bases; bases outside gene matches: 7. Germline CDR1 is LNHDA and CDR2 is SQIVND (reference sequence). This CDR3 spans 18 amino acids. This chain's CDR3 is CASSMRLAGGLNQETQYF. For the CDR3, the DNA is TGTGCCAGTAGTATGAGACTAGCGGGGGGCCTAAACCAAGAGACCCAGTACTTC.